This entry is about one TCR beta chain. The antigen remains unidentified. Libraries were made from TCR beta cDNA, and they carried unique molecular identifiers. Each batch of roughly 0.9 to 11 million T cells produced roughly 450,000 cDNA molecules. In TCRdb, the PCR reads were re-called with MiXCR into one record per CDR3 protein. The table lists hundreds of thousands of distinct CDR3 sequences, around 33% of them singletons, with under 15% in the top ten. Germline CDR1 is SEHNR and CDR2 is FQNEAQ (reference sequence). V lost 4 bases, J lost 0 bases, and 9 bases lay in between. CDR3 length equals 14 residues. The sample comes from a study of post-analysis software for immune sequencing data. Study as a whole: Relapsing-remitting, secondary progressive and progressive-relapsing courses of multiple sclerosis were included. Study-level points and caveats: Comparison with controls showed significantly lower normalized Chao1 diversity in multiple sclerosis patients. Elevated frequency relative to controls characterized four to six TRBV segments in patients, TRBV5-6, TRBV5-1 and TRBV20-1 among them.

The sequence came from a girl aged 10-17 years with multiple sclerosis. The sequenced sample consisted of blood. The J gene is TRBJ1-2, the V gene TRBV7-9; tentative D call: TRBD1 (5 bases). Here the CDR3 reads CASSSQGSNYGYTF. For the CDR3, the DNA is TGTGCCAGCAGCTCCCAGGGTTCTAACTATGGCTACACCTTC.